These 18 T cell receptor beta chains share one sample of origin, sequenced in a study of CD8+CD57+ T cells in acquired aplastic anemia (dated by TCRdb to between 2017 and 2018). Data came from an Illumina HiSeq 2000. TCR beta VDJ combination and CDR3 sequence profiling used genomic DNA as the template. TCRdb ran its own pipeline on the public reads, namely fastp trimming at Q25 and MiXCR clone calling, and kept in-frame beta chains. Under each unique CDR3 protein, matching rows form one entry showing the most common genes and DNA. For this sample the table gives about 220,000 distinct CDR3 sequences, of which roughly 35% were detected only once. The ten top clones hold 0.9% to 1.2% of the sample. Sequenced sample: sorted CD4+, CD8+, or CD8+CD57+ T cells (not recorded which) from PBMCs. The receptor source for this set is a human donor in good health, serving as a control.

This clonotype was seen at least ten times. The chain combines TRBV7-2 with TRBJ1-3; no clear D. CDR1 is SGHTA and CDR2 is FQGNSA in the germline V gene. This CDR3 is built from 14 residues. Trimming took 3 bases from V and 0 from J, leaving 6 bases between them. CDR3 sequence: CASSFWGSGNTIYF. The CDR3 DNA reads TGTGCCAGCAGCTTCTGGGGCTCTGGAAACACCATATATTTT.

The genes are TRBV5-6 and TRBJ1-2; the D gene is possibly TRBD1 (5 bases). Between the trimmed V and J ends, which lost 3 bases and 5 bases, there was a span of 14 bases. The CDR3 is 14 residues long. CDR1 and CDR2 (germline): SGHDT, YYEEEE. CDR3 nucleotide sequence: TGTGCCAGCAGCTCTGACGGGGGATGGTATGGCTACACCTTC. This gives the protein CASSSDGGWYGYTF.

The sample holds a few counts of this clonotype. V is TRBV5-1 and J is TRBJ1-2; TRBD1 might be the D (5 bases). Between the trimmed V and J ends, which lost 4 bases and 8 bases, there was a span of 24 bases. The V gene's germline CDR1 is SGHRS and CDR2 YFSETQ. This CDR3 region has 16 residues. Written as DNA, the CDR3 is TGCGCCAGCAGCCCGAACCCTACCGGGACCCAGCAGGGCTACACCTTC. This translates into CASSPNPTGTQQGYTF.

For this clonotype: A read error is possible here, since a much larger clone lies one base away. This rearrangement joins TRBV12-3 or TRBV12-4 to TRBJ1-5; D gene unclear. The CDR3 consists of 13 residues. Deletions cut 6 bases from V and 7 bases from J, with 13 bases between. The CDR3 loop reads CASSPDKDQPQHF. CDR3 nucleotide sequence: TGTGCCAGCAGCCCCGACAAGGACCAGCCCCAGCATTTT.

This clonotype was detected many times. The chain uses TRBV10-3 and TRBJ1-3, with 7 nucleotides matching TRBD1. The CDR3 has 13 amino acids. Germline-derived CDR1 and CDR2 are ENHRY and SYGVKD. The J segment lost 4 bases and the V segment lost 6 bases, leaving 3 bases of the junction unmatched. CDR3 loop: CAIRDRLGNTIYF. The CDR3 bases are TGTGCCATCAGGGACAGGCTGGGAAACACCATATATTTT.

About this clonotype itself: A much larger clone differs from this one at a single base, so this may be a read error. This chain uses TRBV2 with TRBJ1-2; D might be TRBD1 (5 bases). This CDR3 region has 14 residues. Trimming cost V 5 bases and J 7 bases, with 17 bases left between them. Germline CDR1 SNHLY, CDR2 FYNNEI. Here the CDR3 DNA reads TGTGCCAGCAGTTGGCACGGGGTTACAGGTGGCTACACCTTC. Amino acid sequence: CASSWHGVTGGYTF.

This clonotype has more than one count but fewer than ten. In nucleotides, the CDR3 is TGTGCCAGCAGCCAAGCATCAGCGATTGAGCAGTTCTTC. Translation: CASSQASAIEQFF. V and J are TRBV13 and TRBJ2-1; D is ambiguous. This CDR3 comprises 13 residues. Between the trimmed V and J ends, which lost 5 bases and 9 bases, there was a span of 14 bases. Germline values: CDR1 PRHDT, CDR2 FYEKMQ (reference sequence).

This clonotype was counted at least ten times. V usage is TRBV15 and J usage is TRBJ1-5; 7 bases agree with TRBD1. The CDR3 covers 14 residues. After removal of 4 bases from V and 7 bases from J, the junction contained 7 bases not matched to a gene. Germline V gene lookup returns CDR1 LNHNV and CDR2 YYDKDF (reference sequence). This CDR3 reads CATSTRQGGQPQHF. The CDR3 coding sequence is TGTGCCACCAGCACCAGACAGGGTGGGCAGCCCCAGCATTTT.

V gene TRBV5-1 combines with J gene TRBJ2-1; 7 bases align to TRBD2. Germline V gives CDR1 SGHRS, CDR2 YFSETQ. The CDR3 spans 16 residues. Trimming cost V 7 bases and J 0 bases; bases outside gene matches: 10. The CDR3 is CASVFTGGSSYNEQFF. CDR3 nucleotide sequence: TGCGCCAGCGTCTTTACGGGCGGGAGCTCCTACAATGAGCAGTTCTTC.

The chain recombines TRBV20-1 with TRBJ2-7; D gene unclear. The CDR3 consists of 11 residues. Trimming shortened V by 3 bases and J by 5 bases, and 8 bases separated the two germline ends. Germline lookup yields CDR1 DFQATT and CDR2 SNEGSKA (reference sequence). CDR3 DNA sequence: TGCAGTGCTAGGTCCCTGCACGAGCAGTACTTC. Its protein is CSARSLHEQYF.

This clonotype was counted ten times or more. V is TRBV7-8 and J is TRBJ2-5, with D hard to call. CDR3 length: 14 residues. Deletions cut 5 bases from V and 2 bases from J, with 12 bases between. Germline V gives CDR1 SGHVS, CDR2 FQNEAQ. CDR3: CASSLRASQETQYF. As DNA, the CDR3 is TGTGCCAGCAGCCTACGAGCTTCACAAGAGACCCAGTACTTC.

A word on this clonotype: With a much larger clone just one base away, this may be a read error. CDR3 sequence reads: CASRGTSSCEQYF. In DNA form, the CDR3 reads TGTGCCAGCAGGGGAACCAGTTCCTGCGAGCAGTACTTC. The chain combines TRBV6-1 with TRBJ2-7; D not certain. This CDR3 contains 13 residues. Germline CDR1 reads MNHNS; CDR2 reads SASEGT.

This clonotype was seen at least ten times. This chain's CDR3 is CSAQVQGREYEQYF. The CDR3 bases are TGCAGTGCTCAAGTACAGGGTCGGGAGTACGAGCAGTACTTC. The gene calls are TRBV20-1 and TRBJ2-7, with D possibly being TRBD1 or TRBD2 (6 bases each). Germline CDR1 reads DFQATT; CDR2 reads SNEGSKA (reference sequence). V was clipped by 5 bases and J by 4 bases, with 18 bases between them. This CDR3 has 14 residues.

This clonotype was counted at least ten times. The CDR3 protein is CASSRTTRKHTQYF. In DNA form, the CDR3 reads TGTGCCAGTAGTCGTACAACCCGAAAACATACGCAGTATTTT. The chain links TRBV19 to TRBJ2-3; D gene ambiguous. This CDR3 has 14 amino acids. V gave up 5 bases and J gave up 7 bases, with 16 bases separating them. CDR1 LNHDA and CDR2 SQIVND come from the germline V gene (reference sequence). The full variable domain, completed using reference TRBV19 and TRBJ2-3, is DGGITQSPKYLFRKEGQNVTLSCEQNLNHDAMYWYRQDPGQGLRLIYYSQIVNDFQKGDIAEGYSVSREKKESFPLTVTSAQKNPTAFYLCASSRTTRKHTQYFGPGTRLTVL.

The chain combines TRBV6-5 with TRBJ2-1; no definite D call. The CDR3 covers 14 residues. Germline V gene lookup returns CDR1 MNHEY and CDR2 SVGAGI. Trimming pared 2 bases from V and 0 bases from J, leaving 5 bases between. The CDR3 nucleotides read TGTGCCAGCAGTTACGTAAGCTCCTACAATGAGCAGTTCTTC. Translation: CASSYVSSYNEQFF.

With regard to this clonotype: Possible read error: a much larger clone is one base away. The rearrangement links TRBV9 to TRBJ1-1; no firm D call. The CDR3 is 15 amino acids. Germline loops: CDR1 SGDLS, CDR2 YYNGEE. The germline V and J ends were trimmed by 7 bases and 1 base, with 17 bases remaining between them. The CDR3 sequence is CASGSGCLRNTEAFF. The CDR3 region has the DNA TGTGCCAGCGGATCAGGTTGCTTGAGGAACACTGAAGCTTTCTTT.

This chain links TRBV30 with TRBJ2-7, with D possibly TRBD1 on 6 matching bases. This CDR3 is 14 amino acids long. CDR1 and CDR2 (germline): GTSNPN, SVGIG (reference sequence). V dropped 0 bases and J dropped 2 bases, with 11 bases sitting between them. CDR3 nucleotides: TGTGCCTGGAGTGTGGCGGCAGGGGCCTACGAGCAGTACTTC. Translation gives CAWSVAAGAYEQYF.

In its sample, this clonotype was seen many times. This chain connects TRBV20-1 to TRBJ1-6; D is unclear. Germline V CDR1 and CDR2: DFQATT, SNEGSKA (reference sequence). CDR3 length equals 16 residues. The V gene lost 6 bases and the J gene lost 0 bases, with 15 bases spanning the gap. CDR3 residues: CSAMALGSSYNSPLHF. The CDR3, as DNA: TGCAGTGCGATGGCGCTAGGGAGCTCCTATAATTCACCCCTCCACTTT.